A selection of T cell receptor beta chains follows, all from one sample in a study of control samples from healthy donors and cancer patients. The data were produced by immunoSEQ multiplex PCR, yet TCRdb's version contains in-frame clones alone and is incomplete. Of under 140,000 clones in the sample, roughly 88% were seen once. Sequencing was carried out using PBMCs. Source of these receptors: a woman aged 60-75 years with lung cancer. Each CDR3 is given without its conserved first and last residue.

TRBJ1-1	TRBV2	ASTGTLWGNTEAF
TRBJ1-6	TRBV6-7	ASSNRIGTVTSYNSPLH
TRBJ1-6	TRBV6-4	ASSESRVSPLH
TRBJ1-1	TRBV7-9	ASSLILVQGEAF
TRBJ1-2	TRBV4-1	ASSHQPDLRGYT
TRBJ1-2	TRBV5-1	ASSSGQGYGYT
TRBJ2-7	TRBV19	ASQDSPGGPYEQY
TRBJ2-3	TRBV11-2	ASSPLATLLSTDTQY
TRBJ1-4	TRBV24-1	ATSDKPGTGENEKLF
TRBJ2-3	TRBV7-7	ASSLDSTDTQY
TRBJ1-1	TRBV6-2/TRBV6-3	ASSYSFFGEAEITEAF
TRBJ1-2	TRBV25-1	ASSESGRTNYGYT
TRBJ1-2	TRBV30	AWSRDVYGYT
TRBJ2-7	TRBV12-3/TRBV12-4	ASSVQAYEQY
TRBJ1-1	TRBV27	ASRLQGGTEAF
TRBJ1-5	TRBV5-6	ASSLDGNQPQH
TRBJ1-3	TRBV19	ASSKGHSGNTIY
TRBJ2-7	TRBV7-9	ASSRDTIYEQY
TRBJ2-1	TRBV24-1	ATSESGTGRGNEQF
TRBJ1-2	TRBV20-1	SASPGQGIDNYGYT
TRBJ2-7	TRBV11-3	ASSPGGTGAYEQY
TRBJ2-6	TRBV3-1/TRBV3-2	ASSQALTAGSGANVLT
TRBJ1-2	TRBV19	ASSIQNYGYT
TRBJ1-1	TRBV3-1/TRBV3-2	ASSQSRGTEAF
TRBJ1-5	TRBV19	ASSSDRYSNQPQH
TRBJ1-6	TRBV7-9	ASVQKYNSPLH
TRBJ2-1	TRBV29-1	SVRLAGEVWQF
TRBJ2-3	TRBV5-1	ASSYGVAAPDTQY
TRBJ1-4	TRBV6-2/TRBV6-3	ASSYLPGQGRKLF
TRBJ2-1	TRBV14	ASRHTSDSYNEQF
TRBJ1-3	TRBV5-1	ASTSGQIGNTIY
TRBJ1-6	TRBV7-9	ASSLVTGYNSPLH
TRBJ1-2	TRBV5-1	ASTQGGSDYGYT
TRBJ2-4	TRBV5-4	ASSLASGGLKSDIQY
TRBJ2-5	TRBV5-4	ASSQGQETQY
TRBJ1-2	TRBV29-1	SVHTRGAVDGYT
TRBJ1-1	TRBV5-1	ASNFQTGTEAF
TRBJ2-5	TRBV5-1	ASSWGTGAETQY
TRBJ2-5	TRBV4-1	ASHDASSGGPKTQY
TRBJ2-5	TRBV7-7	ASSLQTGGQETQY
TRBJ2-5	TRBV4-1	ASSQDGSGYQETQY
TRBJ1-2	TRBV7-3	ASSSQTGETDGYT
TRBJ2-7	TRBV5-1	ASSVRPGTVPGEQY
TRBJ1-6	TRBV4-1	ASSHGVGDSPLH
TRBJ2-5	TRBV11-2	ASSMGQGQETQY
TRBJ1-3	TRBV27	ASSSPGRGNTIY
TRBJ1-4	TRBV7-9	ASSPVGQRYEKLF
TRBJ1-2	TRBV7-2	ASSQGRARYGYT
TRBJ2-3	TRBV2	ASSPDVGWKDTQY